This T cell receptor (beta chain) was captured in a study of shared clonotypes between healthy human individuals (dated by TCRdb to 2018 to 2021). Regarding the research as a whole: The cohort comprised two women and a few men aged 18 to 49 years. To estimate repertoire size and how much clonotype sharing occurs between individuals, the study deeply sequenced the blood TCR repertoires of roughly 5 healthy adults. Different laboratories and diverse techniques were used to prepare libraries and sequence TCR repertoires, to increase sequencing depth and limit assay-specific biases. Per donor, leukapheresis produced somewhere between about 0.85 and 10 billion PBMCs.

What the study reported, not specific to this receptor: Sampling was limited to blood, and TCR repertoires in tissue likely differ from TCR repertoires in blood. Based on pairwise subsampling, the degree of clonotype sharing among donors was expected to be affected by sequencing depth. The small number of donors limited the genetic and exposure-history diversity represented.

As concerns this clone: Its antigen is currently not known. Within one base of it there is no much larger clone, and no base qualities were kept.

CDR1 ENHRY and CDR2 SYGVKD were looked up in the germline V gene. The cysteine opens and the phenylalanine closes a CDR3 of 14 amino acids. The read is trimmed to its CDR3 DNA, 42 bases read in frame from base 1. Trimming removed 4 bases from V and 3 bases from J, leaving 12 bases between the germline ends. Healthy HIV-negative adults with no recently reported acute infections or vaccinations were included as donors. All donors were Caucasian adults living in Nashville, Tennessee, USA. For unsorted samples, some 100 million PBMCs were counted, and genomic DNA was extracted using the QIAamp DNA Blood Mini kit. After blood collection by leukapheresis, PBMCs were isolated using Ficoll-Histopaque density gradient centrifugation and then cryopreserved in the vapor phase of liquid nitrogen. Using the deep immunoSEQ assay, multiplex PCR amplified TCR CDR3 regions from genomic DNA. Genomic DNA extracted from each cell subset was distributed evenly over all wells of several immunoSEQ 96-well plates, and each plate served as one replicate. Each replicate PCR for unsorted PBMC received roughly 300 ng genomic DNA, equal to 30,000 or so T cell genomes. Ten immunoSEQ deep assay plates were used to sequence unsorted PBMC genomic DNA. Purified libraries were quantified with a Qubit 3.0 fluorometer, sized on a Bioanalyzer 2100, and re-quantified with the KAPA Library Quantification kit. Each immunoSEQ 96-well plate was sequenced on its own single-read 150-cycle Illumina NextSeq 550 flow cell. Regarding the original processing steps: Because only junctional sequences without quality scores were contained in the immunoSEQ output, filtering matching that applied to full-length reads could not be performed. To assign V/J genes and CDR3, sequences were annotated using PyIR, a Python wrapper for IgBLAST v1.9, with IMGT germline references. Any read was removed if the V/J assignment was weak (E-value above 1e-6), the CDR3 was missing, or the read contained stop codons, out-of-frame junctions, or ambiguous translated residues. A V3J clonotype was defined by an identical inferred V gene, J gene, and CDR3 amino acid sequence. The percentage overlap between two repertoires was calculated by dividing the number of shared unique clonotypes by the size of the smaller repertoire. RTK rarefaction, the Chao1 estimator, and Recon v2.1 estimates of unobserved clonotypes were used to assess repertoire richness. In TCRdb, the immuneACCESS table is reduced to in-frame sequences with V and J assigned. These tables do not hold every clone; where another copy was compared, an unresolved V gene accounts for under half, and the others remain unexplained. V and J calls and clone size are those listed in that table; D and trimming were worked out from the DNA. This sample comprises nearly 500,000 clones, about 82% of them detected only once. 10% to 15% of the sample is taken by the ten largest.

The clonotype comes from a woman in her forties in good health. Some clones in this sample may be carry-over from other donors' samples. Material for sequencing was PBMCs. The sequence links TRBV10-3 to TRBJ2-5, with a tentative D call of TRBD1 or TRBD2, each matching 6 bases. The DNA reads TGTGCCATCAGTGGTTCGGGGGCGGAAGAGACCCAGTACTTC. It codes for CAISGSGAEETQYF.